This T cell receptor (beta chain) is from a study of T-cell memory formation after mild COVID-19. Worth noting for this clonotype: Its antigen is unidentified.

Study conclusions and caveats: Some clones that responded turned up in pre-infection memory, which suggests that cross-reactive memory joined in.

The V gene end was trimmed by 6 bases and the J gene end by 0 bases; junction bases not matched to a gene: 4. The CDR3 has 15 residues. Germline V CDR1 and CDR2: SNHLY, FYNNEI. TCRdb ran MiXCR on the 5' RACE reads and lists one entry per CDR3 protein. The sample records hundreds of thousands of distinct CDR3 sequences, roughly 21% being singletons. The rearrangement joins TRBV2 to TRBJ1-5, with TRBD1 matching 8 bases. Sequencing input: PBMCs or a T cell subset sorted from them (not recorded which). The receptor comes from an adult woman who had mild COVID-19 (a few samples of this study predate the infection). Cell type and time point are not known. CDR3 in DNA: TGTGCCAGCAGAAGACAGGGGAATAGCAATCAGCCCCAGCATTTT. Translating gives CASRRQGNSNQPQHF.